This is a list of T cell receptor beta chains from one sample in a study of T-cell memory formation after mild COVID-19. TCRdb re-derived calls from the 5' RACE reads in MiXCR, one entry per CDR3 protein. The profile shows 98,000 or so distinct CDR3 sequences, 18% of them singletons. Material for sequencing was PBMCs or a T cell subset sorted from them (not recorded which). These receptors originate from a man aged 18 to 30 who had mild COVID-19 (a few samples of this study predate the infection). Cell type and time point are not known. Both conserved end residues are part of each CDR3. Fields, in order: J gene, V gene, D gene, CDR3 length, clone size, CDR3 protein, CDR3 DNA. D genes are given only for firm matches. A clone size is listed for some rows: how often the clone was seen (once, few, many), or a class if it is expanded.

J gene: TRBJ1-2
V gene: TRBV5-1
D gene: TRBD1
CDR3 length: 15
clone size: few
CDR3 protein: CASSSGTGGRYGYTF
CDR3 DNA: TGCGCCAGCAGCTCCGGGACAGGAGGTCGGTATGGCTACACCTTC

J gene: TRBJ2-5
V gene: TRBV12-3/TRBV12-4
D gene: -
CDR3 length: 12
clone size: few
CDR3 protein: CASSIRGETQYF
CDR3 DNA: TGTGCCAGCAGTATCAGGGGAGAGACCCAGTACTTC

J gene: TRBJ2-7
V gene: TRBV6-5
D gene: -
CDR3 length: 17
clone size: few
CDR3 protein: CASSYRLRGGTSYEQYF
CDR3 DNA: TGTGCCAGCAGTTACCGACTGCGAGGCGGTACCTCCTACGAGCAGTACTTC

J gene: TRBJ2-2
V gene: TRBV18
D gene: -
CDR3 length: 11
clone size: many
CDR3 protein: CASSETGELFF
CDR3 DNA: TGTGCCAGCTCAGAAACCGGGGAGCTGTTTTTT

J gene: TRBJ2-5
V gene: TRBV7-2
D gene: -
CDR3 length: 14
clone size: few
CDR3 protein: CASSALGGSETQYF
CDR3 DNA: TGTGCCAGCAGCGCTTTGGGGGGATCAGAGACCCAGTACTTC

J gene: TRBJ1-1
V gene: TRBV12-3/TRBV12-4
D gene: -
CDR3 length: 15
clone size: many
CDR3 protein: CASSLDAGLNTEAFF
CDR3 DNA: TGTGCCAGCAGTTTAGACGCGGGGCTGAACACTGAAGCTTTCTTT

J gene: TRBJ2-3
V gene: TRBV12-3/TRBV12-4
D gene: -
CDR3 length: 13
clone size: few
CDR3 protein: CASSLGTPATQYF
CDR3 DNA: TGTGCCAGCAGTTTAGGGACTCCGGCTACGCAGTATTTT

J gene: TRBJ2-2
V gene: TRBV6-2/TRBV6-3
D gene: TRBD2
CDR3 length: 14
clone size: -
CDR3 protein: CATGLAGDTGELFF
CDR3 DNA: TGTGCCACCGGACTAGCGGGGGACACCGGGGAGCTGTTTTTT

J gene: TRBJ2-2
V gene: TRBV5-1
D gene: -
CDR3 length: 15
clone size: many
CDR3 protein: CASSLIGGDTGELFF
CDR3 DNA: TGCGCCAGCAGCTTGATCGGGGGCGACACCGGGGAGCTGTTTTTT

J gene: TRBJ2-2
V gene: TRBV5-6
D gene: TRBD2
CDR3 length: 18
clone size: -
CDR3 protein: CASSPGLAGLRNTGELFF
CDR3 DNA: TGTGCCAGCAGCCCGGGACTAGCGGGGCTTCGGAACACCGGGGAGCTGTTTTTT

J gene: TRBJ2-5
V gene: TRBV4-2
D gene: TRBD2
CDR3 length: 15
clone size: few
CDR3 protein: CASSQVGLAGETQYF
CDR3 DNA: TGTGCCAGCAGCCAAGTGGGACTAGCGGGAGAGACCCAGTACTTC

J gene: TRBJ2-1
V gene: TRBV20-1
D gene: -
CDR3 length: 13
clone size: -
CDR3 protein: CSHSLQGGDEQFF
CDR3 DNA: TGCAGTCACTCATTACAGGGTGGGGATGAGCAGTTCTTC

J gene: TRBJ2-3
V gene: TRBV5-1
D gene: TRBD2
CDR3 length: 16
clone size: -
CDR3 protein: CASSLVGTTSTDTQYF
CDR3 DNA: TGCGCCAGCAGCTTGGTCGGGACTACCAGCACAGATACGCAGTATTTT

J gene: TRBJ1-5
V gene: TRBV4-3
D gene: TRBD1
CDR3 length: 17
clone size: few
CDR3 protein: CASVWDRGSLFGQPQHF
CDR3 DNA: TGCGCCAGCGTCTGGGACAGGGGTAGTTTATTTGGTCAGCCCCAGCATTTT

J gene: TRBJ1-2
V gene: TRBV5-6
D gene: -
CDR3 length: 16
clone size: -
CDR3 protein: CASSLMSAAGDYGYTF
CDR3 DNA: TGTGCCAGCAGCTTGATGTCGGCAGCGGGGGACTATGGCTACACCTTC

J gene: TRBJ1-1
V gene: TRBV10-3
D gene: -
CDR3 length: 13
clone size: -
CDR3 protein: CAINSQGSTEAFF
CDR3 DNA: TGTGCCATCAATAGCCAGGGAAGCACTGAAGCTTTCTTT

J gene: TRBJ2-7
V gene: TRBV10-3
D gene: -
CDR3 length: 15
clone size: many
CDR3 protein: CAIREDRSTPYEQYF
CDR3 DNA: TGTGCCATCAGGGAGGACCGCTCTACTCCCTACGAGCAGTACTTC

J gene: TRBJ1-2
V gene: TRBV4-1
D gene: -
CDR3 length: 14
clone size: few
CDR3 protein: CASSQVAGPYGYTF
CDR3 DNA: TGCGCCAGCAGCCAAGTTGCAGGGCCTTATGGCTACACCTTC

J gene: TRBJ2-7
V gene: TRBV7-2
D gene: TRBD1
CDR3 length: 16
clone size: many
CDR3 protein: CASSLSSGTGNYEQYF
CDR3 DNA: TGTGCCAGCAGCTTGAGTTCGGGGACAGGGAACTACGAGCAGTACTTC

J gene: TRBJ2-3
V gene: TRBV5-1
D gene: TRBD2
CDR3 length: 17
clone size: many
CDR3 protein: CASSPTSSGELQDTQYF
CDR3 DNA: TGCGCCAGCAGCCCGACCTCTAGCGGGGAGCTTCAAGATACGCAGTATTTT

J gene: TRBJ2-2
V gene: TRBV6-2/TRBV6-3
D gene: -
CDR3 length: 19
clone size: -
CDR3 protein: CASTPQPPWSGADTGELFF
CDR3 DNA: TGTGCCAGCACCCCTCAACCCCCGTGGTCGGGCGCCGACACCGGGGAGCTGTTTTTT

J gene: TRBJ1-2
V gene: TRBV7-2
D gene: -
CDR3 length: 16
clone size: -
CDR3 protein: CASSLRLAGSRYGYTF
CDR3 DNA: TGTGCCAGCAGCTTAAGGCTGGCAGGGTCTCGCTATGGCTACACCTTC

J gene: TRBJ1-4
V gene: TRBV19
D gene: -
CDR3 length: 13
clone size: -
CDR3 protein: CASSGNKNEKLFF
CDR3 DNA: TGTGCCAGTAGTGGAAACAAGAATGAAAAACTGTTTTTT

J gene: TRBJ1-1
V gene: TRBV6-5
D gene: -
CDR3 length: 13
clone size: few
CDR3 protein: CASRGAINTEAFF
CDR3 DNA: TGTGCCAGCAGGGGAGCCATCAACACTGAAGCTTTCTTT

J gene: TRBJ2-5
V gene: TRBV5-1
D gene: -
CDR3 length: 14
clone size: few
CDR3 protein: CASSLAAGEETQYF
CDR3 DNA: TGCGCCAGCAGCTTGGCGGCCGGGGAGGAGACCCAGTACTTC

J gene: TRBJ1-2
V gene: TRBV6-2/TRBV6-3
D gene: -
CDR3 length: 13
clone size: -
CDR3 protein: CASSYGRLRGYTF
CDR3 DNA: TGTGCCAGCAGTTACGGACGGCTGCGGGGCTACACCTTC

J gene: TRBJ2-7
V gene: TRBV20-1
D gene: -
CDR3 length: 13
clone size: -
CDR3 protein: CSARRDRSYEQYF
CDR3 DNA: TGCAGTGCTAGAAGGGACCGCTCCTACGAGCAGTACTTC

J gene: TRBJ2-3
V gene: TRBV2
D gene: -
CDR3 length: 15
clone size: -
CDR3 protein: CASSERGAGTDTQYF
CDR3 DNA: TGTGCCAGCAGTGAACGGGGGGCAGGCACAGATACGCAGTATTTT

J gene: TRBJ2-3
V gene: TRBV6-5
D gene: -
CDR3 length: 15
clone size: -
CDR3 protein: CASSYSSTGTDTQYF
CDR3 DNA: TGTGCCAGCAGTTACTCGAGCACTGGCACAGATACGCAGTATTTT